A selection of T cell receptor beta chains follows, all from one sample in a study of blood T cell repertoires in COVID-19. Sequenced by immunoSEQ multiplex PCR; TCRdb stores in-frame clones only, minus some. The profile shows about 200,000 clones, 89% of them singletons. The sample consisted of peripheral blood. The receptors shown here come from a man between 35 and 55 years old with acute or convalescent COVID-19. Each CDR3 is given with its conserved first and last residue. D genes are given only for firm matches. Only some rows state a clone size, as once, few, many or a class for expanded clones.

>-|-|TRBV28|TRBJ1-5
TGTGCCAGCGCGGCAGGGGGCAATCAGCCCCAGCATTTT
CASAAGGNQPQHF
>TRBD2|-|TRBV7-9|TRBJ2-7
TGTGCCAGCAGCCCCCCCGGGACTAGCAGTATCCACGAGCAGTACTTC
CASSPPGTSSIHEQYF
>TRBD1|-|TRBV2|TRBJ1-1
TGTGCCAGCAGTCGTACCCTGACAGGGGGCTCAGAAGCTTTCTTT
CASSRTLTGGSEAFF
>-|-|TRBV15|TRBJ2-7
TGTGCCACCAGCAGAGCGTCGGGCTACGAGCAGTACTTC
CATSRASGYEQYF
>-|-|TRBV6-1|TRBJ1-2
TGTGCCAGCAGTGAAGTGGGGGGGAACTATGGCTACACCTTC
CASSEVGGNYGYTF
>-|-|TRBV11-3|TRBJ2-1
TGTGCCAGCAGCGGAATAGCAAATGAGCAGTTCTTC
CASSGIANEQFF
>-|few|TRBV28|TRBJ1-1
TGTGCCAGCACCTCGACACTGCTGATGAACACTGAAGCTTTCTTT
CASTSTLLMNTEAFF
>-|-|TRBV6-2/TRBV6-3|TRBJ2-4
TGTGCCAGCAGTTACTCCCAGGGCCAAAACATTCAGTACTTC
CASSYSQGQNIQYF
>-|-|TRBV5-6|TRBJ2-2
TGTGCCAGCAGCCCCGGGGTCGGCGGGGAGCTGTTTTTT
CASSPGVGGELFF
>TRBD2|few|TRBV4-3|TRBJ2-5
TGCGCCAGCAGCCAAGAATTCGCGGCTAGCGGGGGCAACACGGGGACCCAGTACTTC
CASSQEFAASGGNTGTQYF
>-|once|TRBV3-1/TRBV3-2|TRBJ1-2
TGTGCCAGCAGCCAAGATCCTCCGGGGGGCGACTATGGCTACACCTTC
CASSQDPPGGDYGYTF
>TRBD1|-|TRBV7-2|TRBJ1-4
TGTGCCAGCAGCTTAAAAGGACAGGGGCCTTATGCAACTAATGAAAAACTGTTTTTT
CASSLKGQGPYATNEKLFF
>TRBD1|once|TRBV6-2/TRBV6-3|TRBJ2-7
TGTGCCAGCAGTTACTCGACAGGGAGTCCCTACGAGCAGTACTTC
CASSYSTGSPYEQYF
>TRBD1|-|TRBV30|TRBJ1-5
TGTGCCTGGAAAACGACAGGGGAGAATCAGCCCCAGCATTTT
CAWKTTGENQPQHF
>TRBD1|-|TRBV29-1|TRBJ1-1
TGCAGCGTTGATCTGGGCAGGGGGCACACTGAAGCTTTCTTT
CSVDLGRGHTEAFF
>TRBD2|-|TRBV6-2/TRBV6-3|TRBJ2-2
TGTGCCAGCAGTTACTCGACTAGCGGGGGGGCAGGAGCCGGGGAGCTGTTTTTT
CASSYSTSGGAGAGELFF
>TRBD1|few|TRBV9|TRBJ1-3
TGTGCCAGCAGCCTAACGCCGGGACAGGGGAAAGGAAACACCATATATTTT
CASSLTPGQGKGNTIYF
>-|-|TRBV19|TRBJ1-5
TGTGCCAGCCTACCAGGCGGGTTTGGCAATCAGCCCCAGCATTTT
CASLPGGFGNQPQHF
>-|-|TRBV11-2|TRBJ2-7
TGTGCCAGCAGCGTGTCCGCCTACGAGCAGTACTTC
CASSVSAYEQYF
>-|-|TRBV7-3|TRBJ2-2
TGTGCCAGCAGCTCCCTGTTGAACACCGGGGAGCTGTTTTTT
CASSSLLNTGELFF
>-|-|TRBV7-9|TRBJ2-7
TGTGCCAGCAGCTGGGAGGGGGGACACCACGAGCAGTACTTC
CASSWEGGHHEQYF